This T cell receptor beta chain was obtained from a study of human T cells and chemical hapten exposure. V lost 6 bases and J lost 8, with 8 bases in between. The CDR3 sequence is 12 residues long. Germline assignment: CDR1 MNHNY and CDR2 SVGAGI (reference sequence). Indicated time point: pre-sensitization, week 0. This sample's treatment: therapeutic diphenylcyclopropenone sensitization with weekly scalp DPC. TCRdb used MiXCR to reprocess the RACE reads, holding one entry per CDR3 protein. The sample lists roughly 81,000 distinct CDR3 sequences, 7.5% to 9.5% occurring once. This clonotype has a count of ten or more.

Sequenced material: whole blood, taken in connection with sensitization to the hapten diphenylcyclopropenone (DPC). The chain is built from TRBV6-6 and TRBJ1-6; unclear D gene. The origin of this receptor is a man in his forties with alopecia areata. Some clones in this sample may be carry-over from other donors' samples. The CDR3: CASSSTDSPLHF. The DNA of the CDR3 is TGTGCCAGCAGCTCCACGGATTCACCCCTCCACTTT.